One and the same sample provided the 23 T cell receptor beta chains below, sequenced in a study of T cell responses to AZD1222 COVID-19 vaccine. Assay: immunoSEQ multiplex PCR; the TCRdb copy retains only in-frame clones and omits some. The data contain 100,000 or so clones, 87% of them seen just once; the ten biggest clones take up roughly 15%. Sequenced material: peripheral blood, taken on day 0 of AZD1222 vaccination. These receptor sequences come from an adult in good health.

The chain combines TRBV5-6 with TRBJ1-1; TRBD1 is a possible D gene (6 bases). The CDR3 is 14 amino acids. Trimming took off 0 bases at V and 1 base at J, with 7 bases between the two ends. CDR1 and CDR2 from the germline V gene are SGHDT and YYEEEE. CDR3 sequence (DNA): TGTGCCAGCAGCTTGGGGGGGGCGAACACTGAAGCTTTCTTT. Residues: CASSLGGANTEAFF.

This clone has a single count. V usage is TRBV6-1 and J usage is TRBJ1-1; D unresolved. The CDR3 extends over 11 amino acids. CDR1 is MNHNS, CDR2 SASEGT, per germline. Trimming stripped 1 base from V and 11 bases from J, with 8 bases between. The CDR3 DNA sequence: TGTGCCAGCAGTGAAGGGGTGAGTGCTTTCTTT. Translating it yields CASSEGVSAFF.

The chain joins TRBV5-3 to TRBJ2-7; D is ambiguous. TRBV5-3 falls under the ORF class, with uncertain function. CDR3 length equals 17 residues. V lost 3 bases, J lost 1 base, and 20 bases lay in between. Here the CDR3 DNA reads TGTGCCAGAAGCTGGACCCAGATCCTATCAAAATCCTACGAGCAGTACTTC. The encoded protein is CARSWTQILSKSYEQYF.

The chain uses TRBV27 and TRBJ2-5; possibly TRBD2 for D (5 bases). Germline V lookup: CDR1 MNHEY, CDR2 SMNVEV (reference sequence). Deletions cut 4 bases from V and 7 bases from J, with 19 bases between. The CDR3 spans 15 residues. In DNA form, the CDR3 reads TGTGCCAGCAGTTCTGGACTGAGCCGGGGTGGGACCCAGTACTTC. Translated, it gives CASSSGLSRGGTQYF.

The CDR3 DNA is TGTGCCAGCAGCTTGTCCGGGACACAGTATGGCTACACCTTC. It specifies CASSLSGTQYGYTF. This chain joins TRBV5-4 and TRBJ1-2; TRBD1 is a possible D gene (6 bases). The CDR3 spans 14 residues. Germline values: CDR1 SGHNT, CDR2 YYREEE (reference sequence). V was clipped by 1 base and J by 5 bases, with 12 bases between them.

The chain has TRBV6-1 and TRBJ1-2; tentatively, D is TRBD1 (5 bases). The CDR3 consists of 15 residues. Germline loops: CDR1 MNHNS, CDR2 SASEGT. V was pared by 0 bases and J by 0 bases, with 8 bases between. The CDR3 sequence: CASSEASTANYGYTF. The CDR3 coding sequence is TGTGCCAGCAGTGAAGCTTCGACAGCTAACTATGGCTACACCTTC.

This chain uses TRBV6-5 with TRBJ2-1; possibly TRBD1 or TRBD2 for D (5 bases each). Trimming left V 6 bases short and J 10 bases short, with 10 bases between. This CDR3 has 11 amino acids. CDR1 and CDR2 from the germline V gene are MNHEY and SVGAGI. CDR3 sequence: CASRMGDEQFF. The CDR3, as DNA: TGTGCCAGCAGAATGGGGGACGAGCAGTTCTTC.

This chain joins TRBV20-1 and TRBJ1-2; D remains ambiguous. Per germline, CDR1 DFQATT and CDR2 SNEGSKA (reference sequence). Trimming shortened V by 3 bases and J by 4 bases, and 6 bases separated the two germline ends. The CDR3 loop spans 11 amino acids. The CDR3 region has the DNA TGCAGTGCTAGGATTTTCTATGGCTACACCTTC. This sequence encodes CSARIFYGYTF.

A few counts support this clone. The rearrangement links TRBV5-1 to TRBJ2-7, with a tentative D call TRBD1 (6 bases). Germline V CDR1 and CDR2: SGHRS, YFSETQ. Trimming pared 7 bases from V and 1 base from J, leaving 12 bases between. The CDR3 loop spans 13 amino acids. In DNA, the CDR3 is TGCGCCAGCGGCCGGGACACGTCCTACGAGCAGTACTTC. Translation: CASGRDTSYEQYF.

This CDR3 is CATSAPRQGGYNEQFF. In DNA form, the CDR3 reads TGTGCCACCAGTGCTCCGCGACAGGGGGGCTACAATGAGCAGTTCTTC. The rearrangement joins TRBV24-1 to TRBJ2-1; 9 positions match TRBD1. V lost 5 bases and J lost 3; bases outside the gene matches: 7. This CDR3 contains 16 residues. CDR1 is KGHDR, CDR2 SFDVKD, per germline.

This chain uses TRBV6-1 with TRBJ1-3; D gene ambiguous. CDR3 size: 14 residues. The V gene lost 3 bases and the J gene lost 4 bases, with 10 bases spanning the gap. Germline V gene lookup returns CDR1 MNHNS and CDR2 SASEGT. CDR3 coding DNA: TGTGCCAGCAGTGATAGGCACCTCGGAAACACCATATATTTT. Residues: CASSDRHLGNTIYF.

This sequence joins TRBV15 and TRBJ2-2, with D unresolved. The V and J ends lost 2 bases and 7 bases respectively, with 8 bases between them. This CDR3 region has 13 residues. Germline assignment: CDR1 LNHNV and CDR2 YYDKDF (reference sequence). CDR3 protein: CATSRKRFGELFF. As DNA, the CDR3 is TGTGCCACCAGCAGAAAGAGGTTCGGGGAGCTGTTTTTT.

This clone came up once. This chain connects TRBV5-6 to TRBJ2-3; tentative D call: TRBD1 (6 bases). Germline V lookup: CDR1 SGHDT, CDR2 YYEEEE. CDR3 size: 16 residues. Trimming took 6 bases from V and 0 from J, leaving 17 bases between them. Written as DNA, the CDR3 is TGTGCCAGCACCTCGTCCTGGCAGGGGAGCACAGATACGCAGTATTTT. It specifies CASTSSWQGSTDTQYF. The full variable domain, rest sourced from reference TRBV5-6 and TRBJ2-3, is DAGVTQSPTHLIKTRGQQVTLRCSPKSGHDTVSWYQQALGQGPQFIFQYYEEEERQRGNFPDRFSGHQFPNYSSELNVNALLLGDSALYLCASTSSWQGSTDTQYFGPGTRLTVL.

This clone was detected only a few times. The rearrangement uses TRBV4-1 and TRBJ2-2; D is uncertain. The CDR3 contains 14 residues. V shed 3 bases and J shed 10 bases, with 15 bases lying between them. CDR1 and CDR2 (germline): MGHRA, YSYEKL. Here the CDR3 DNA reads TGCGCCAGCAGCCACCCAGGCCCGGCGGAGGAGCTGTTTTTT. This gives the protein CASSHPGPAEELFF.

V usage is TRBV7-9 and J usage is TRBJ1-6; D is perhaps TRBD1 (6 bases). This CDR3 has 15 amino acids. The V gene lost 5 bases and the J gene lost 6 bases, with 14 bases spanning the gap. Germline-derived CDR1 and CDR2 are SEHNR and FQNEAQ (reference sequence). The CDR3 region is CASSAQGNPNSPLHF. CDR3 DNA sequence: TGTGCCAGCAGCGCCCAGGGGAATCCTAATTCACCCCTCCACTTT.

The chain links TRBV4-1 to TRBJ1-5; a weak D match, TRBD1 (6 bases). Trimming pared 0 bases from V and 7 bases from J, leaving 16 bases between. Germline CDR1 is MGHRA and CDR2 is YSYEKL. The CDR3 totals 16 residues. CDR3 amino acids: CASSQDAAGTWQPQHF. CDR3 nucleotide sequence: TGCGCCAGCAGCCAAGATGCGGCAGGGACATGGCAGCCCCAGCATTTT.

The CDR3 nucleotides read TGTGCCAGCAGCTTCTGGGGGGGGTACCAAGAGACCCAGTACTTC. Amino acid sequence: CASSFWGGYQETQYF. The rearrangement links TRBV11-2 to TRBJ2-5, with 7 bases matching TRBD2. Trimming took 3 bases from V and 0 from J; bases not matched to a gene: 4. Germline-derived CDR1 and CDR2 are SGHAT and FQNNGV. The length of the CDR3 is 15 residues.

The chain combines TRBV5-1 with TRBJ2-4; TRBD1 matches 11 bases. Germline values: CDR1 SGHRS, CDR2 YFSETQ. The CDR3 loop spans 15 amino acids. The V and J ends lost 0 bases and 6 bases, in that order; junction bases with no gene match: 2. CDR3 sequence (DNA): TGCGCCAGCAGCTTGGGGGACAGGGGGTTAAACATTCAGTACTTC. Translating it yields CASSLGDRGLNIQYF. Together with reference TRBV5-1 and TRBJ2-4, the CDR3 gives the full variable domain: KAGVTQTPRYLIKTRGQQVTLSCSPISGHRSVSWYQQTPGQGLQFLFEYFSETQRNKGNFPGRFSGRQFSNSRSEMNVSTLELGDSALYLCASSLGDRGLNIQYFGAGTRLSVL.

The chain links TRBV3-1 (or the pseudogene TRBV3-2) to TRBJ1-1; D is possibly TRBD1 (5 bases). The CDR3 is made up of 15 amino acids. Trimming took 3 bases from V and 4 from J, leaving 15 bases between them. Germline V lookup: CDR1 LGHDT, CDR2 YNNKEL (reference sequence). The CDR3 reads CASSHSPGRSTEAFF. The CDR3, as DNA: TGTGCCAGCAGCCATTCTCCAGGGAGGAGCACTGAAGCTTTCTTT.

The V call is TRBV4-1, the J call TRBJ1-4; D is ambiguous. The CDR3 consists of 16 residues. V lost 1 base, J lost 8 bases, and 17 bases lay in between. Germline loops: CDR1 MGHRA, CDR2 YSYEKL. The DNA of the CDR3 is TGCGCCAGCAGCCAAGCGGGTATACGTGGCGGAGAAAAACTGTTTTTT. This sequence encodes CASSQAGIRGGEKLFF.

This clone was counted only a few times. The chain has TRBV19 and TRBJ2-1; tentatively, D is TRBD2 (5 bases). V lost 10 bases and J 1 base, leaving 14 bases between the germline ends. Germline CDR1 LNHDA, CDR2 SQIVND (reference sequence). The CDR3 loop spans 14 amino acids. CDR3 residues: CATRREISYNEQFF. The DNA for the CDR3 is TGTGCCACCAGAAGGGAGATTTCCTACAATGAGCAGTTCTTC.

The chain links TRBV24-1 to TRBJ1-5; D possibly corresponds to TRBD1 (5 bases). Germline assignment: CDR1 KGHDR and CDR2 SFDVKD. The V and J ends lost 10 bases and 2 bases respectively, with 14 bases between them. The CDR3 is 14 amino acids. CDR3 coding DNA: TGTGCCACAAAGGGCGGGGGAGGCAATCAGCCCCAGCATTTT. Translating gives CATKGGGGNQPQHF.

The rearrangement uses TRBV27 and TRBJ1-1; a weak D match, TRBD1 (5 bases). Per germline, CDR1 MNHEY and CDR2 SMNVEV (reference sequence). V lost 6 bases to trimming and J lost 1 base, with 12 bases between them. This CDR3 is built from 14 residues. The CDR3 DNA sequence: TGTGCCAGCAGGCAGGGTGGTTGGAACACTGAAGCTTTCTTT. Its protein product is CASRQGGWNTEAFF.